The 15 T cell receptor beta chains in this list originate from one sample, sequenced in a study of blood T cell repertoires in COVID-19. The assay was immunoSEQ multiplex PCR, and TCRdb's table has in-frame clones only and misses some. The table records around 180,000 clones, under 85% of them present only once. Sequencing was done on a sample of peripheral blood. The receptors originated from a man aged 55-75 years with active or convalescent COVID-19.

This clone was observed a handful of times. V usage is TRBV2 and J usage is TRBJ1-6; a possible D gene is TRBD1 (5 bases). CDR1 is SNHLY and CDR2 is FYNNEI in the germline V gene. V was pared by 4 bases and J by 7 bases, with 8 bases between. CDR3 length: 13 amino acids. The CDR3 DNA reads as TGTGCCAGCAGTGTTCGGGGGAATTCACCCCTCCACTTT. It codes for CASSVRGNSPLHF.

V and J are TRBV7-8 and TRBJ2-2; D may be TRBD1 (7 bases). Trimming removed 3 bases at V and 5 bases at J, with 13 bases between. This CDR3 spans 15 amino acids. Germline values: CDR1 SGHVS, CDR2 FQNEAQ. CDR3 amino acids: CASSFFQGGTGELFF. The DNA for the CDR3 is TGTGCCAGCAGCTTTTTCCAGGGGGGTACCGGGGAGCTGTTTTTT.

The V and J genes are TRBV3-1 (or the pseudogene TRBV3-2) and TRBJ2-1; D gene unclear. Looked up from germline, CDR1 is LGHDT and CDR2 is YNNKEL (reference sequence). This CDR3 comprises 11 residues. Trimming pared 6 bases from V and 5 bases from J, leaving 5 bases between. This CDR3 is CASSYDNEQFF. CDR3 nucleotides: TGTGCCAGCAGTTATGACAATGAGCAGTTCTTC.

The chain joins TRBV16 to TRBJ2-5, with TRBD2 as a possible D gene (6 bases). The CDR3 runs 13 residues. The germline CDR1 and CDR2 sequences are KGHSY and FQNENV. The V and J ends lost 4 bases and 0 bases respectively, with 6 bases between them. The CDR3 reads CASSRDYQETQYF. CDR3 nucleotide sequence: TGTGCCAGCAGCCGGGACTACCAAGAGACCCAGTACTTC.

DNA of the CDR3: TGTGCCAGCAGCGGACTGACTTCACCCCTCCACTTT. Translation gives CASSGLTSPLHF. The rearrangement joins TRBV6-5 to TRBJ1-6; D is unresolved. Trimming removed 6 bases from V and 9 bases from J, with 9 bases in between. This CDR3 comprises 12 residues. Germline V CDR1 and CDR2: MNHEY, SVGAGI.

DNA of the CDR3: TGTGCCAGCAGCTCTGAGGTCACAGATACGCAGTATTTT. This gives the protein CASSSEVTDTQYF. The chain joins TRBV28 to TRBJ2-3; D unclear. V shed 6 bases and J shed 2 bases, with 9 bases lying between them. CDR3 length equals 13 residues. Germline CDR1 reads MDHEN; CDR2 reads SYDVKM.

This clone was observed a few times. The chain has TRBV6-5 and TRBJ2-3; tentatively, D is TRBD2 (6 bases). The CDR3 has 15 residues. Germline V lookup: CDR1 MNHEY, CDR2 SVGAGI. Trimming pared 2 bases from V and 1 base from J, leaving 10 bases between. Written as DNA, the CDR3 is TGTGCCAGCAGTTACCTCGCTAGCGGCACAGATACGCAGTATTTT. Its protein product is CASSYLASGTDTQYF.

The chain employs TRBV27 and TRBJ2-1; possibly TRBD2 for D (5 bases). This CDR3 has 14 amino acids. Germline V gives CDR1 MNHEY, CDR2 SMNVEV (reference sequence). V was clipped by 6 bases and J by 0 bases, with 9 bases between them. DNA of the CDR3: TGTGCCAGCAGGCTGGGGAGCTCCTACAATGAGCAGTTCTTC. Translated, it gives CASRLGSSYNEQFF.

The V and J genes are TRBV7-8 and TRBJ1-2, with 7 positions matching TRBD1. The CDR3 runs to 19 residues. Trimming took 0 bases from V and 2 from J; bases not matched to a gene: 15. The V gene's germline CDR1 is SGHVS and CDR2 FQNEAQ. CDR3 protein: CASSLAQGVKVVLNYGYTF. The CDR3 nucleotides read TGTGCCAGCAGCTTAGCCCAGGGGGTAAAGGTGGTTTTGAACTATGGCTACACCTTC. Full variable domain (remainder filled in from reference TRBV7-8 and TRBJ1-2): GAGVSQSPRYKVAKRGQDVALRCDPISGHVSLFWYQQALGQGPEFLTYFQNEAQLDKSGLPSDRFFAERPEGSVSTLKIQRTQQEDSAVYLCASSLAQGVKVVLNYGYTFGSGTRLTVV.

The genes are TRBV7-9 and TRBJ2-1, with 8 bases fitting TRBD1. Germline V lookup: CDR1 SEHNR, CDR2 FQNEAQ (reference sequence). J lost 3 bases, V lost 5 bases, and 3 bases had no gene match. The CDR3 length is 14 residues. CDR3 coding DNA: TGTGCCAGCAGCCACAGGGGGAGCTACAATGAGCAGTTCTTC. This gives the protein CASSHRGSYNEQFF.

This chain connects TRBV30 to TRBJ1-3; D is unclear. The germline V gene encodes CDR1 GTSNPN and CDR2 SVGIG (reference sequence). The CDR3 has 13 amino acids. Trimming took 6 bases from V and 0 from J, leaving 9 bases between them. This CDR3 reads CACLASSGNTIYF. DNA for the CDR3: TGTGCCTGCCTCGCGAGCTCTGGAAACACCATATATTTT.

This clone was seen only a few times. The chain employs TRBV15 and TRBJ1-1; no clear D gene. CDR3 length equals 13 residues. With 8 bases removed from V and 3 bases from J, the gap between germline ends came to 13 bases. Germline assignment: CDR1 LNHNV and CDR2 YYDKDF (reference sequence). CDR3 region: CATRFVLDTEAFF. The DNA of the CDR3 is TGTGCCACCCGGTTTGTCTTGGACACTGAAGCTTTCTTT.

The chain has TRBV5-4 and TRBJ2-1, with D possibly matching TRBD2 (5 bases). The CDR3 is 14 residues long. With 4 bases removed from V and 2 bases from J, the gap between germline ends came to 10 bases. Per germline, CDR1 SGHNT and CDR2 YYREEE (reference sequence). CDR3 nucleotide sequence: TGTGCCAGCAGCGAGGCCGGGGCCTACAATGAGCAGTTCTTC. Translating it yields CASSEAGAYNEQFF.

The chain uses TRBV14 and TRBJ2-2; D is unresolved. The V gene lost 2 bases and the J gene lost 1 base, with 8 bases spanning the gap. This CDR3 is built from 15 residues. Germline lookup yields CDR1 SGHDN and CDR2 FVKESK. The CDR3 DNA reads as TGTGCCAGCAGCCAATCCGCAGGGAACACCGGGGAGCTGTTTTTT. It is translated as CASSQSAGNTGELFF.

The CDR3 DNA sequence: TGTGCCAGCAGCAGACAGGGGGCCTCCTACAATGAGCAGTTCTTC. Its protein product is CASSRQGASYNEQFF. The genes are TRBV2 and TRBJ2-1; TRBD1 agrees at 10 bases. Germline V lookup: CDR1 SNHLY, CDR2 FYNNEI. The CDR3 has 15 residues. V shed 6 bases, J shed 0 bases, and the junction held 2 bases outside the gene matches.